A single sample is the source of the 14 T cell receptor beta chains below, sequenced in a study of beta chain features in type 1 diabetes. The study reverse transcribed the entire isolated RNA, so it sequenced expressed TCRB transcripts. TCRdb's copy holds only in-frame clones and misses some; the assay was immunoSEQ multiplex PCR. The profile shows 330,000 or so clones, 14% of them singletons. Sequenced material: central memory CD4+ T cells from blood. The receptor set was obtained from a young man in good health.

This clone appeared a few times. The V gene is TRBV19, the J gene TRBJ2-1; 9 bases match TRBD2. Germline V gives CDR1 LNHDA, CDR2 SQIVND (reference sequence). The CDR3 runs to 16 residues. Trimming took 7 bases from V and 1 from J; bases not matched to a gene: 8. The CDR3 DNA is TGTGCCAGTACCGAGAGGGGACTAGCATCCTACAATGAGCAGTTCTTC. This gives the protein CASTERGLASYNEQFF.

This clone has only a few counts. The rearrangement joins TRBV25-1 to TRBJ1-6, with 7 bases that match TRBD1. This CDR3 spans 14 amino acids. In germline, CDR1 is MGHDK, CDR2 SYGVNS. V was pared by 8 bases and J by 4 bases, with 5 bases of the junction left unmatched. The CDR3 DNA follows: TGTGCCAGCGGGGCGGGACAGTATAATTCACCCCTCCACTTT. This encodes CASGAGQYNSPLHF.

The chain couples TRBV2 to TRBJ2-7; 7 nucleotides agree with TRBD2. V shed 6 bases, J shed 6 bases, and the junction held 5 bases outside the gene matches. The CDR3 length is 12 residues. Germline values: CDR1 SNHLY, CDR2 FYNNEI. The CDR3 here is CASSALAVEQYV. CDR3 DNA sequence: TGTGCCAGCAGCGCTCTAGCGGTCGAGCAGTACGTC.

This clone was counted between two and nine times. The chain links TRBV5-8 to TRBJ1-1; D is unresolved. This CDR3 is 14 amino acids long. Trimming cost V 4 bases and J 1 base, with 11 bases left between them. The germline CDR1 and CDR2 sequences are SGHTS and YDEGEE. The DNA of the CDR3 is TGTGCCAGCAGCACGGGTCCATCGAACACTGAAGCTTTCTTT. Its protein is CASSTGPSNTEAFF.

This clone appeared a few times. The V and J genes are TRBV29-1 and TRBJ2-2; D call uncertain. V was trimmed by 5 bases and J by 0 bases, leaving 10 bases between them. CDR1 and CDR2 from the germline V gene are SQVTM and ANQGSEA. CDR3 length equals 14 residues. The CDR3 region is CSVRLSTNTGELFF. The CDR3 DNA is TGCAGCGTTCGGTTGTCAACGAACACCGGGGAGCTGTTTTTT.

The chain carries TRBV2 and TRBJ2-2; D is uncertain. V lost 7 bases to trimming and J lost 5 bases, with 5 bases between them. The CDR3 covers 11 residues. Germline CDR1 SNHLY, CDR2 FYNNEI. DNA of the CDR3: TGTGCCAGCATCCGGACCGGGGAGCTGTTTTTT. Protein sequence: CASIRTGELFF.

Concerning this clone itself: This could be a read error, since a much larger clone is one nucleotide away. V gene TRBV7-2 combines with J gene TRBJ2-4; D is unresolved. This CDR3 has 11 residues. Germline CDR1 SGHTA, CDR2 FQGNSA. With 5 bases removed from V and 5 bases from J, the gap between germline ends came to 4 bases. The CDR3 sequence is CASSLENIQYF. The CDR3 DNA reads TGTGCCAGCAGCCTAGAAAACATTCAGTACTTC.

This clone was recorded a few times. Other DNA sequences in this specimen translate into the identical CDR3. The chain joins TRBV6-5 to TRBJ2-1, with D hard to call. The CDR3 covers 13 residues. V was pared by 6 bases and J by 0 bases, with 6 bases between. Germline assignment: CDR1 MNHEY and CDR2 SVGAGI. CDR3 protein: CASSTSSYNEQFF. For the CDR3, the DNA is TGTGCCAGCAGCACAAGCTCCTACAATGAGCAGTTCTTC.

This clone has a handful of counts. This chain connects TRBV7-8 to TRBJ1-1; no reliable D call. CDR1 SGHVS and CDR2 FQNEAQ come from the germline V gene. CDR3 length: 13 residues. V dropped 8 bases and J dropped 0 bases, with 10 bases sitting between them. The CDR3 nucleotides are TGTGCCAGCTTCAAGACATTGAACACTGAAGCTTTCTTT. It codes for CASFKTLNTEAFF.

This clone has only a few counts. V usage is TRBV7-2 and J usage is TRBJ1-6; D unresolved. The CDR3 runs 15 residues. Trimming removed 5 bases from V and 7 bases from J, with 15 bases in between. From germline, CDR1 is SGHTA and CDR2 FQGNSA. The CDR3 DNA follows: TGTGCCAGCAGCGCAAATGGGGTTAGGAATTCACCCCTCCACTTT. Translating gives CASSANGVRNSPLHF.

This clone was counted a single time. The chain links TRBV5-4 to TRBJ2-3; D may be TRBD1 or TRBD2 (5 bases each). Germline values: CDR1 SGHNT, CDR2 YYREEE (reference sequence). The CDR3 loop spans 18 amino acids. V gave up 4 bases and J gave up 5 bases, with 26 bases separating them. CDR3 region: CASSQVSSRDVSGDTQYF. The CDR3 DNA is TGTGCCAGCAGCCAAGTATCTAGCCGGGACGTCTCCGGAGATACGCAGTATTTT. Variable domain in full (rest from reference TRBV5-4 and TRBJ2-3): ETGVTQSPTHLIKTRGQQVTLRCSSQSGHNTVSWYQQALGQGPQFIFQYYREEENGRGNFPPRFSGLQFPNYSSELNVNALELDDSALYLCASSQVSSRDVSGDTQYFGPGTRLTVL.

The chain recombines TRBV5-6 with TRBJ2-3; 9 bases fit TRBD2. Trimming at V came to 0 bases and at J to 2 bases, leaving 10 bases not matched to a gene. Germline lookup yields CDR1 SGHDT and CDR2 YYEEEE. The CDR3 is 18 residues long. Here the CDR3 DNA reads TGTGCCAGCAGCTTGGGACTTCTAGCGGGGACTTACACAGATACGCAGTATTTT. Translation gives CASSLGLLAGTYTDTQYF.

The chain uses TRBV6-5 and TRBJ1-4; possible D gene TRBD1, 5 bases. Germline V CDR1 and CDR2: MNHEY, SVGAGI. V was trimmed by 9 bases and J by 4 bases, leaving 12 bases between them. CDR3 length: 13 amino acids. The CDR3 DNA reads TGTGCCAGTCGCCGGGACTATAATGAAAAACTGTTTTTT. Translation: CASRRDYNEKLFF.

This clone was seen only a few times. This sequence joins TRBV11-2 and TRBJ1-3; 10 bases align to TRBD1. Germline CDR1 reads SGHAT; CDR2 reads FQNNGV. The length of the CDR3 is 15 residues. J was trimmed by 2 bases and V by 5 bases; bases with no gene match: 3. The CDR3 nucleotides are TGTGCCAGCAGCGACAGGGGGCGTGCTGGAAACACCATATATTTT. Translating gives CASSDRGRAGNTIYF.